Below, 19 T cell receptor beta chains from the same sample are listed, as sequenced in a study of beta chain features in type 1 diabetes. The sequenced template was cDNA made from the entire isolated RNA. TCRdb's copy holds only in-frame clones and misses some; the assay was immunoSEQ multiplex PCR. The profile shows about 340,000 clones, less than 10% of them singletons. The sequencing input was central memory CD4+ T cells from blood. Every receptor here comes from a woman in her late teens or twenties in good health.

This CDR3 is CASSVGDFSGANVLTF. The CDR3 DNA reads TGTGCCAGCAGCGTAGGGGACTTCTCTGGGGCCAACGTCCTGACTTTC. This chain links TRBV9 with TRBJ2-6; tentatively, D is TRBD2 (6 bases). The CDR3 is 16 residues long. The germline V gene has CDR1 SGDLS and CDR2 YYNGEE. The V end lost 0 bases, the J end lost 0 bases, and 7 bases lay between the germline ends.

Here the CDR3 DNA reads TGTGCCAGCAGCCTATCTCTCGGTGGATCTGGGGCCAACGTCCTGACTTTC. Translated: CASSLSLGGSGANVLTF. The genes are TRBV25-1 and TRBJ2-6; D gene ambiguous. Germline CDR1 MGHDK, CDR2 SYGVNS. Trimming removed 6 bases at V and 1 base at J, with 16 bases between. This CDR3 has 17 amino acids.

The gene calls are TRBV2 and TRBJ2-1; TRBD1 matches 7 bases. This CDR3 comprises 14 residues. Germline V gene sequence: CDR1 SNHLY, CDR2 FYNNEI. The V segment lost 6 bases and the J segment 3 bases; nucleotides outside the gene matches: 5. The CDR3 DNA reads as TGTGCCAGCAGGTTATCAGGGGGCTACAATGAGCAGTTCTTC. Translating it yields CASRLSGGYNEQFF.

The V gene is TRBV5-6, the J gene TRBJ1-2; D remains unclear. CDR1 SGHDT and CDR2 YYEEEE come from the germline V gene. This CDR3 region has 12 residues. V dropped 5 bases and J dropped 3 bases, with 8 bases sitting between them. The CDR3 sequence is CASSGQYYGYTF. CDR3 nucleotide sequence: TGTGCCAGCAGTGGGCAGTACTATGGCTACACCTTC.

The table lists this clone with a few counts. The chain recombines TRBV27 with TRBJ2-7, with a possible D match to TRBD2 (5 bases). CDR3 length: 15 amino acids. Germline V gene data show CDR1 as MNHEY and CDR2 as SMNVEV (reference sequence). Trimming took off 3 bases at V and 2 bases at J, with 14 bases between the two ends. This CDR3 reads CASSFQVGGPYEQYF. The CDR3 DNA is TGTGCCAGCAGTTTCCAAGTCGGCGGGCCCTACGAGCAGTACTTC.

This clone was seen at least ten times. V and J are TRBV7-9 and TRBJ1-3; D is ambiguous. Trimming took 7 bases from V and 1 from J, leaving 11 bases between them. Germline assignment: CDR1 SEHNR and CDR2 FQNEAQ (reference sequence). The CDR3 contains 14 residues. CDR3 region: CASISPVSGNTIYF. The CDR3 DNA sequence: TGTGCCAGCATATCCCCCGTTTCTGGAAACACCATATATTTT.

V is TRBV7-8 and J is TRBJ2-7; TRBD1 agrees at 9 bases. Germline lookup yields CDR1 SGHVS and CDR2 FQNEAQ. Trimming at V came to 5 bases and at J to 2 bases, leaving 7 bases not matched to a gene. This CDR3 spans 15 amino acids. In nucleotides, the CDR3 is TGTGCCAGCAGCCCTCAACGGGACAGGGCCTACGAGCAGTACTTC. Amino acid sequence: CASSPQRDRAYEQYF.

This clone was detected ten times or more. The chain employs TRBV7-2 and TRBJ2-4, with 8 bases that match TRBD2. There are 17 residues in the CDR3. With V trimmed by 1 base and J by 6 bases, 11 bases remained unmatched. The germline V gene encodes CDR1 SGHTA and CDR2 FQGNSA. The CDR3 region is CASSLGGLAGKSNIQYF. The CDR3 DNA reads TGTGCCAGCAGCTTAGGAGGGCTAGCGGGCAAATCAAACATTCAGTACTTC.

J is TRBJ2-7 and V is TRBV14, with 9 bases matching TRBD1. The V and J ends lost 4 bases and 9 bases, in that order; junction bases with no gene match: 13. CDR1 and CDR2 from the germline V gene are SGHDN and FVKESK. This CDR3 spans 15 amino acids. The CDR3, as DNA: TGTGCCAGCAGCCGCTCCGGGACAGGGTACCTTGGGCAGTACTTC. This translates into CASSRSGTGYLGQYF.

This sequence joins TRBV7-2 and TRBJ2-3; no clear D. Germline CDR1 reads SGHTA; CDR2 reads FQGNSA. This CDR3 has 13 amino acids. Trimming stripped 3 bases from V and 4 bases from J, with 8 bases between. In nucleotides, the CDR3 is TGTGCCAGCAGCTTGTTTGTCTCAGATACGCAGTATTTT. It specifies CASSLFVSDTQYF.

The genes are TRBV9 and TRBJ2-5; 9 positions agree with TRBD2. The DNA end is a closer match to TRBJ2-7, so the J assignment may be wrong. CDR3 length: 15 amino acids. CDR1 is SGDLS, CDR2 YYNGEE, per germline. CDR3 region: CASSRWKREAYEQYF. The DNA of the CDR3 is TGTGCCAGCAGCCGCTGGAAGCGGGAGGCTTACGAGCAGTACTTC.

The V gene is TRBV10-2, the J gene TRBJ2-5; D might be TRBD1 (5 bases). CDR3 size: 11 residues. CDR1 WSHSY and CDR2 SAAADI come from the germline V gene. V was cut by 7 bases and J by 7 bases, with 10 bases left in between. The CDR3 loop reads CASTFDRTQYF. The CDR3 DNA reads as TGCGCCAGCACCTTTGACAGGACCCAGTACTTC.

This clone was seen more than once but under ten times. Written as DNA, the CDR3 is TGTGCCAGCCTGGCGGCAGATACGCAGTATTTT. This encodes CASLAADTQYF. The chain combines TRBV28 with TRBJ2-3, with D unclear. V gave up 8 bases and J gave up 4 bases, with 7 bases separating them. The CDR3 spans 11 residues. Germline V gene data show CDR1 as MDHEN and CDR2 as SYDVKM.

V gene TRBV29-1 combines with J gene TRBJ2-3; D may be TRBD2 (5 bases). Germline V gene data show CDR1 as SQVTM and CDR2 as ANQGSEA. This CDR3 comprises 13 residues. Between the trimmed V and J ends, which lost 4 bases and 5 bases, there was a span of 13 bases. The DNA for the CDR3 is TGCAGCGTTGCCGGGCGGGCGGGAGATACGCAGTATTTT. Its translation: CSVAGRAGDTQYF.

The gene calls are TRBV15 and TRBJ2-1, with D perhaps being TRBD1 or TRBD2 (5 bases each). V dropped 8 bases and J dropped 8 bases, with 16 bases sitting between them. Germline V gene lookup returns CDR1 LNHNV and CDR2 YYDKDF (reference sequence). This CDR3 comprises 13 residues. The CDR3 spells CATGRDGVYEQFF. DNA of the CDR3: TGTGCCACCGGCCGGGACGGGGTATATGAGCAGTTCTTC.

This clone was found a few times. The V and J genes are TRBV6-5 and TRBJ2-7; TRBD1 is a possible D gene (5 bases). The V gene's germline CDR1 is MNHEY and CDR2 SVGAGI. This CDR3 is 16 amino acids long. Trimming shortened V by 2 bases and J by 2 bases, and 16 bases separated the two germline ends. In DNA, the CDR3 is TGTGCCAGCAGTTACCTGAACAGGCGGATAACCTACGAGCAGTACTTC. The encoded protein is CASSYLNRRITYEQYF.

This clone was counted a few times. The CDR3 region has the DNA TGTGCCAGCAGCTTAAGACGGCCACCTTTTTTTGGGGCCAACGTCCTGACTTTC. Encoded protein: CASSLRRPPFFGANVLTF. The V gene is TRBV7-3, the J gene TRBJ2-6; no firm D call. Trimming took off 1 base at V and 3 bases at J, with 16 bases between the two ends. Per germline, CDR1 SGHTA and CDR2 FQGTGA. The CDR3 is 18 amino acids.

This clone has a handful of counts. The rearrangement uses TRBV25-1 and TRBJ2-5; D is ambiguous. CDR3 length: 14 amino acids. From germline, CDR1 is MGHDK and CDR2 SYGVNS. Trimming pared 8 bases from V and 5 bases from J, leaving 18 bases between. The DNA of the CDR3 is TGTGCCAGCTCCAGTTCCTCGGCTCGGGAGACCCAGTACTTC. This sequence encodes CASSSSSARETQYF.

This chain links TRBV19 with TRBJ1-2, with 7 nucleotides matching TRBD1. Germline V gene data show CDR1 as LNHDA and CDR2 as SQIVND (reference sequence). The V and J ends lost 4 bases and 3 bases, in that order; junction bases with no gene match: 14. There are 17 residues in the CDR3. Written as DNA, the CDR3 is TGTGCCAGTAGTAGTGCACTTGCCGGGACAGACTACTATGGCTACACCTTC. Protein sequence: CASSSALAGTDYYGYTF.